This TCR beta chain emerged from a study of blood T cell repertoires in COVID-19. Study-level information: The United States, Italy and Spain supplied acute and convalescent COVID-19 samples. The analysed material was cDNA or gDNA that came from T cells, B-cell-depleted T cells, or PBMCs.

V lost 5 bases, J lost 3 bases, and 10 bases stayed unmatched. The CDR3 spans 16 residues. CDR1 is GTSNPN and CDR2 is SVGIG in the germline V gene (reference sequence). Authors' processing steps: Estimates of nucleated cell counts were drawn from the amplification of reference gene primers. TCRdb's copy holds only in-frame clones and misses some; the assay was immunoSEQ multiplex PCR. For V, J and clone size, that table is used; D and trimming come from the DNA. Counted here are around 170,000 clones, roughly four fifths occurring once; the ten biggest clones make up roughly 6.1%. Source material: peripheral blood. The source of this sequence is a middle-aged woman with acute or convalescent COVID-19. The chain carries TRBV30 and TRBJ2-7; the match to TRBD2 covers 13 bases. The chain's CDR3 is CAWEAAGLAGIYEQYF. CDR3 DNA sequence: TGTGCCTGGGAGGCCGCGGGACTAGCGGGGATCTACGAGCAGTACTTC. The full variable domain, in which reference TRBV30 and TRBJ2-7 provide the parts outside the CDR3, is SQTIHQWPATLVQPVGSPLSLECTVEGTSNPNLYWYRQAAGRGLQLLFYSVGIGQISSEVPQNLSASRPQDRQFILSSKKLLLSDSGFYLCAWEAAGLAGIYEQYFGPGTRLTVT.